These 32 T cell receptor beta chains were sequenced from one sample in a study of blood T cell repertoires in COVID-19. This table comes from immunoSEQ multiplex PCR, and its TCRdb copy is limited to in-frame clones, with some not included. This sample has 180,000 or so clones, with approximately 86% found just once. The sequenced sample was peripheral blood. The origin of the receptors is a man between 60 and 70 years old with acute or convalescent COVID-19.

The gene calls are TRBV6-5 and TRBJ2-1, with D maybe TRBD2 (7 bases). CDR1 and CDR2 from the germline V gene are MNHEY and SVGAGI. The V and J ends lost 7 bases and 7 bases respectively, with 17 bases between them. The CDR3 runs to 14 residues. The CDR3 DNA reads as TGTGCCAGCAACTTAGGGGGGGTGTCTAATGAGCAGTTCTTC. This codes for CASNLGGVSNEQFF.

The chain links TRBV6-5 to TRBJ2-7, with D possibly matching TRBD2 (5 bases). The CDR3 loop spans 14 amino acids. V was shortened by 3 bases and J by 3 bases, with 12 bases between the two germline ends. CDR1 is MNHEY and CDR2 is SVGAGI in the germline V gene. The DNA of the CDR3 is TGTGCCAGCAGTTATTCTGAGGGTTTCTACGAGCAGTACTTC. Its protein is CASSYSEGFYEQYF.

V usage is TRBV10-2 and J usage is TRBJ2-2; D not resolved. The CDR3 consists of 15 residues. Germline values: CDR1 WSHSY, CDR2 SAAADI. Trimming shortened V by 1 base and J by 3 bases, and 9 bases separated the two germline ends. The CDR3 DNA sequence: TGCGCCAGCAGTGAGTTACAGAAAGACACCGGGGAGCTGTTTTTT. It encodes CASSELQKDTGELFF.

This sequence joins TRBV5-1 and TRBJ2-2; 13 bases are a match to TRBD2. The CDR3 has 17 residues. V was clipped by 3 bases and J by 8 bases; unmatched bases: 10. Per the germline V gene, CDR1 is SGHRS and CDR2 is YFSETQ. This CDR3 reads CASSSYWTSGRAGELFF. The CDR3 DNA reads TGCGCCAGCAGCTCCTACTGGACTAGCGGGAGAGCTGGGGAGCTGTTTTTT.

The count of this clone is one. The gene calls are TRBV5-1 and TRBJ2-1; 10 bases match TRBD2. The V segment lost 7 bases and the J segment 9 bases; nucleotides outside the gene matches: 13. CDR3 length: 15 amino acids. The germline V gene encodes CDR1 SGHRS and CDR2 YFSETQ. DNA for the CDR3: TGCGCCAGCCTCCCCGCGAAGCGGGAGGGGGGTGAGCAGTTCTTC. Encoded protein: CASLPAKREGGEQFF.

This chain joins TRBV5-1 and TRBJ2-3; possibly TRBD1 for D (5 bases). V was shortened by 4 bases and J by 2 bases, with 11 bases between the two germline ends. The CDR3 extends over 14 amino acids. Germline CDR1 and CDR2: SGHRS and YFSETQ. CDR3 loop: CASSQTGATDTQYF. For the CDR3, the DNA is TGCGCCAGCAGCCAAACAGGCGCCACAGATACGCAGTATTTT.

V gene TRBV7-8 combines with J gene TRBJ2-7; D gene ambiguous. Trimming left V 0 bases short and J 6 bases short, with 9 bases between. This CDR3 has 13 amino acids. Germline V lookup: CDR1 SGHVS, CDR2 FQNEAQ. The CDR3 DNA is TGTGCCAGCAGCTTAGCGCCTAGTTCCGAGCAGTACTTC. This encodes CASSLAPSSEQYF.

The chain has TRBV6-5 and TRBJ2-5, with 7 bases identical to TRBD1. Germline values: CDR1 MNHEY, CDR2 SVGAGI. The ends lost 2 bases at V and 5 bases at J; junction bases unmatched: 8. The CDR3 has 15 residues. DNA for the CDR3: TGTGCCAGCAGTTACACCTACAGGGGTGGGGAGACCCAGTACTTC. The encoded protein is CASSYTYRGGETQYF.

The V and J genes are TRBV30 and TRBJ1-6; weak D call: TRBD1 (6 bases). Trimming shortened V by 3 bases and J by 6 bases, and 18 bases separated the two germline ends. Germline V gene sequence: CDR1 GTSNPN, CDR2 SVGIG (reference sequence). There are 16 residues in the CDR3. CDR3 nucleotides: TGTGCCTGGAGGCCCCTGGGGGCCCGGGGTAATTCACCCCTCCACTTT. This codes for CAWRPLGARGNSPLHF. The full variable domain, its missing parts supplied by reference TRBV30 and TRBJ1-6, is SQTIHQWPATLVQPVGSPLSLECTVEGTSNPNLYWYRQAAGRGLQLLFYSVGIGQISSEVPQNLSASRPQDRQFILSSKKLLLSDSGFYLCAWRPLGARGNSPLHFGNGTRLTVT.

The chain links TRBV6-5 to TRBJ2-1; D unresolved. The CDR3 is 11 amino acids. Germline values: CDR1 MNHEY, CDR2 SVGAGI. Trimming shortened V by 0 bases and J by 9 bases, and 3 bases separated the two germline ends. CDR3 in amino acids: CASSYSAEQFF. CDR3 DNA: TGTGCCAGCAGTTACTCAGCTGAGCAGTTCTTC.

In this sample, this clone turned up a few times. This chain joins TRBV11-2 and TRBJ2-7, with 9 positions matching TRBD1. From germline, CDR1 is SGHAT and CDR2 FQNNGV. The trim removed 0 bases at V and 5 bases at J, leaving 8 bases unmatched. CDR3 length: 16 residues. CDR3 coding DNA: TGTGCCAGCAGCTTAGAGGCCGGGACAGGGAGGAACGAGCAGTACTTC. Translated, it gives CASSLEAGTGRNEQYF.

The chain uses TRBV10-1 and TRBJ2-1; 7 nucleotides agree with TRBD2. Trimming removed 8 bases from V and 3 bases from J; junction bases left unmatched: 4. CDR1 is WNHNN, CDR2 SYGVQD, per germline (reference sequence). The CDR3 runs 13 residues. The CDR3 protein is CASQRDRYNEQFF. The CDR3 nucleotides read TGCGCCAGCCAGCGGGACCGCTACAATGAGCAGTTCTTC.

V is TRBV5-1 and J is TRBJ2-7, with TRBD2 matching over 7 bases. CDR1 is SGHRS and CDR2 is YFSETQ in the germline V gene. There are 15 residues in the CDR3. After removal of 0 bases from V and 3 bases from J, the junction contained 6 bases not matched to a gene. CDR3 region: CASSLGTRVGYEQYF. CDR3 coding DNA: TGCGCCAGCAGCTTGGGGACTAGGGTGGGCTACGAGCAGTACTTC.

The chain recombines TRBV18 with TRBJ1-2, with D unresolved. The CDR3 has 17 amino acids. V was pared by 2 bases and J by 0 bases, with 16 bases between. Germline CDR1 KGHSH, CDR2 LQKENI. The CDR3 region is CASSPTMATVANYGYTF. The CDR3 nucleotides are TGTGCCAGCTCACCAACGATGGCCACAGTAGCTAACTATGGCTACACCTTC.

This rearrangement joins TRBV6-6 to TRBJ2-5; 11 nucleotides align to TRBD2. The CDR3 is 15 residues long. Germline CDR1 is MNHNY and CDR2 is SVGAGI (reference sequence). V gave up 6 bases and J gave up 4 bases; unmatched junction bases: 7. The chain's CDR3 is CASRSGLADRETQYF. The CDR3 DNA reads TGTGCCAGCAGATCGGGACTAGCGGATCGAGAGACCCAGTACTTC.

This chain connects TRBV5-6 to TRBJ1-1; D not resolved. In germline, CDR1 is SGHDT, CDR2 YYEEEE. The V end lost 0 bases, the J end lost 7 bases, and 7 bases lay between the germline ends. This CDR3 contains 12 residues. CDR3 sequence: CASSLDRGEAFF. The CDR3 coding sequence is TGTGCCAGCAGCTTGGATCGGGGTGAAGCTTTCTTT.

The chain recombines TRBV19 with TRBJ2-2; D is ambiguous. Germline V CDR1 and CDR2: LNHDA, SQIVND (reference sequence). The V and J ends lost 6 bases and 1 base respectively, with 9 bases between them. The CDR3 is 14 residues long. Here the CDR3 DNA reads TGTGCCAGTAGCCGGTCCCTGAACACCGGGGAGCTGTTTTTT. Translated: CASSRSLNTGELFF.

This clone showed up just once. CDR3 region: CASSIQGGSYEQYF. The CDR3 coding sequence is TGTGCCAGTAGTATACAGGGGGGTTCCTACGAGCAGTACTTC. The chain employs TRBV19 and TRBJ2-7, with a possible D match to TRBD1 (7 bases). The V and J ends lost 2 bases and 1 base respectively, with 9 bases between them. Germline assignment: CDR1 LNHDA and CDR2 SQIVND (reference sequence). The CDR3 loop spans 14 amino acids.

V is TRBV2 and J is TRBJ1-6, with D uncertain. V lost 9 bases and J lost 6, with 12 bases in between. Germline lookup yields CDR1 SNHLY and CDR2 FYNNEI. The CDR3 is 13 amino acids. CDR3 in DNA: TGTGCCAGACGGGAGGGTAGTAATTCACCCCTCCACTTT. Translating it yields CARREGSNSPLHF.

This chain connects TRBV14 to TRBJ2-5, with TRBD2 matching 8 bases. This CDR3 has 15 residues. With V trimmed by 1 base and J by 5 bases, 6 bases remained unmatched. CDR1 and CDR2 (germline): SGHDN, FVKESK. CDR3 nucleotide sequence: TGTGCCAGCAGCCAAGTCGATAGCGGGATGGAGACCCAGTACTTC. Translation gives CASSQVDSGMETQYF.

The rearrangement joins TRBV5-1 to TRBJ2-1; 11 positions agree with TRBD2. The germline V gene has CDR1 SGHRS and CDR2 YFSETQ. This CDR3 is built from 14 residues. The trim removed 3 bases at V and 6 bases at J, leaving 2 bases unmatched. The DNA for the CDR3 is TGCGCCAGCAGCTGGCTAGCGGGAGGCAATGAGCAGTTCTTC. This translates into CASSWLAGGNEQFF.

The rearrangement uses TRBV6-4 and TRBJ2-2; D is unclear. This CDR3 has 14 residues. Germline V gene lookup returns CDR1 MRHNA and CDR2 SNTAGT. The V end lost 7 bases, the J end lost 2 bases, and 11 bases lay between the germline ends. The CDR3 nucleotides are TGTGCCAGCACCTCCAGTCCCAACACCGGGGAGCTGTTTTTT. It encodes CASTSSPNTGELFF.

This clone was recorded once. CDR3 protein: CASSDGTGTSGTRTYEQYF. The CDR3 coding sequence is TGTGCCAGCAGTGACGGTACAGGGACTAGCGGGACTCGCACCTACGAGCAGTACTTC. This chain links TRBV2 with TRBJ2-7; 13 positions match TRBD2. CDR3 length: 19 residues. Germline CDR1 SNHLY, CDR2 FYNNEI. Losses at the gene ends were 3 bases for V and 2 bases for J; bases not matched to a gene: 13.

The chain employs TRBV12-5 and TRBJ2-5; weak D call: TRBD2 (5 bases). The CDR3 contains 14 residues. V gave up 7 bases and J gave up 5 bases, with 17 bases separating them. Germline CDR1 reads LGHNT; CDR2 reads FRNRAP. CDR3 residues: CASAVLGSGETQYF. DNA of the CDR3: TGTGCTAGTGCAGTACTAGGGTCGGGGGAGACCCAGTACTTC.

The V call is TRBV30, the J call TRBJ1-2, with D maybe TRBD1 (5 bases). V shed 5 bases and J shed 7 bases, with 17 bases lying between them. CDR3 size: 13 residues. CDR1 is GTSNPN and CDR2 is SVGIG in the germline V gene (reference sequence). The CDR3 coding sequence is TGTGCCTGGGCTTCCCAGGGTAATACTGGCTACACCTTC. It codes for CAWASQGNTGYTF.

The chain recombines TRBV19 with TRBJ1-2; 10 positions match TRBD1. Germline values: CDR1 LNHDA, CDR2 SQIVND (reference sequence). This CDR3 region has 12 residues. V dropped 9 bases and J dropped 10; count of bases not matched to a gene: 8. CDR3 bases: TGTGCCAGCCGGATCGGGACAGGGGACTACACCTTC. As protein: CASRIGTGDYTF.

The V call is TRBV7-2, the J call TRBJ2-1; TRBD1 is a possible D gene (6 bases). The germline V gene encodes CDR1 SGHTA and CDR2 FQGNSA. Trimming shortened V by 5 bases and J by 8 bases, and 10 bases separated the two germline ends. The CDR3 sequence is 12 residues long. CDR3 region: CASSPQGDEQFF. The CDR3 DNA reads as TGTGCCAGCAGCCCACAGGGAGATGAGCAGTTCTTC.

The rearrangement joins TRBV7-9 to TRBJ1-1; unclear D gene. The CDR3 has 12 amino acids. Trimming left V 6 bases short and J 10 bases short, with 15 bases between. The germline V gene has CDR1 SEHNR and CDR2 FQNEAQ (reference sequence). CDR3 in DNA: TGTGCCAGCAGACCGTCGGGTCTGGGAGCTTTCTTT. Encoded protein: CASRPSGLGAFF.

The chain joins TRBV4-1 to TRBJ1-4, with TRBD1 matching 7 bases. Germline CDR1 reads MGHRA; CDR2 reads YSYEKL. CDR3 length: 15 residues. The V and J ends lost 0 bases and 8 bases, in that order; junction bases with no gene match: 6. The CDR3 DNA is TGCGCCAGCAGCCAAGAGAGGGGGCCTGGGGAAAAACTGTTTTTT. Translating it yields CASSQERGPGEKLFF.

The chain carries TRBV4-2 and TRBJ2-2, with 13 bases aligning to TRBD2. The CDR3 is made up of 18 amino acids. Trimming took 2 bases from V and 8 from J; bases not matched to a gene: 11. From germline, CDR1 is LGHNA and CDR2 YNFKEQ. In nucleotides, the CDR3 is TGTGCCAGCAGCCAACTTGTCGGACTAGCGGGAGAGGTGGGGGAGCTGTTTTTT. Translation: CASSQLVGLAGEVGELFF.

This chain links TRBV7-3 with TRBJ2-1; TRBD1 is a possible D gene (6 bases). CDR3 size: 17 residues. V was shortened by 6 bases and J by 4 bases, with 22 bases between the two germline ends. Germline values: CDR1 SGHTA, CDR2 FQGTGA. CDR3 protein: CASRHKALDRLYNEQFF. CDR3 nucleotide sequence: TGTGCCAGCAGACACAAGGCCCTGGACAGACTTTACAATGAGCAGTTCTTC. The full variable domain, completed using reference TRBV7-3 and TRBJ2-1, is GAGVSQTPSNKVTEKGKYVELRCDPISGHTALYWYRQSLGQGPEFLIYFQGTGAADDSGLPNDRFFAVRPEGSVSTLKIQRTERGDSAVYLCASRHKALDRLYNEQFFGPGTRLTVL.

V usage is TRBV5-5 and J usage is TRBJ1-6; no clear D. The ends were cut back, 3 bases at V and 10 bases at J, with 14 bases in the middle. The CDR3 consists of 14 residues. The germline gives CDR1 SGHKS, CDR2 YYEKEE (reference sequence). In DNA form, the CDR3 reads TGTGCCAGCAGCTCGGGCCTAGGAGGGTCACCCCTCCACTTT. It codes for CASSSGLGGSPLHF.